A selection of T cell receptor beta chains follows, all from one sample in a study of beta chain features in type 1 diabetes. Clones were read by immunoSEQ multiplex PCR, and TCRdb kept only the in-frame ones, dropping some. The sample shows around 350,000 clones, over 9.5% of them seen only once. The sequenced sample was naive CD4+ T cells from blood. The receptors here all came from a man between 18 and 35 years old in good health. The CDR3 runs from the conserved cysteine through the conserved F or W. The D gene is left open where the match is weak. Expanded clones get a size class; other rows say once, few or many, or leave the size out.

d_call	v_call	j_call	clone_size	cdr3_aa	cdr3_nt
NA	TRBV18	TRBJ1-2	NA	CASSPSTQGPSGYTF	TGTGCCAGCTCACCATCTACCCAGGGGCCCAGCGGCTACACCTTC
NA	TRBV15	TRBJ1-5	NA	CATSRDRVNNQPQHF	TGTGCCACCAGCAGAGATCGGGTCAACAATCAGCCCCAGCATTTT
NA	TRBV18	TRBJ1-1	few	CASSLDRNTEAFF	TGTGCCAGCTCACTTGACAGGAACACTGAAGCTTTCTTT
NA	TRBV28	TRBJ2-5	few	CATRQVRETQYF	TGTGCCACCCGACAGGTTCGAGAGACCCAGTACTTC
TRBD1	TRBV5-4	TRBJ2-3	NA	CASSWRGTGRTDTQYF	TGTGCCAGCAGCTGGAGAGGGACAGGGAGAACAGATACGCAGTATTTT
TRBD1	TRBV19	TRBJ2-3	NA	CASRAGQGNTDTQYF	TGTGCCAGTAGAGCCGGACAGGGGAACACAGATACGCAGTATTTT
NA	TRBV5-5	TRBJ2-5	NA	CASSLVFRGSETQYF	TGTGCCAGCAGCTTGGTCTTTCGGGGATCCGAGACCCAGTACTTC
TRBD1	TRBV7-3	TRBJ2-7	few	CASSLTGGTGGHEQYF	TGTGCCAGCAGCTTAACCGGCGGGACAGGGGGCCACGAGCAGTACTTC
TRBD2	TRBV5-1	TRBJ2-7	few	CASSPVIAGRNEQYF	TGCGCCAGCAGCCCCGTGATAGCGGGAAGGAACGAGCAGTACTTC
TRBD1	TRBV5-6	TRBJ1-6	few	CASSFRTGSNSPLHF	TGTGCCAGCAGCTTCAGGACAGGAAGTAATTCACCCCTCCACTTT
TRBD1	TRBV19	TRBJ2-2	few	CASSSTGGTGELFF	TGTGCCAGTAGTTCGACAGGGGGAACCGGGGAGCTGTTTTTT
TRBD2	TRBV7-2	TRBJ2-1	NA	CASSRTSGSPGNEQFF	TGTGCCAGCAGCCGGACTAGCGGTTCCCCGGGGAATGAGCAGTTCTTC
TRBD2	TRBV5-4	TRBJ2-1	NA	CASSLRSGSNLHEQFF	TGTGCCAGCAGCTTGCGGAGCGGGAGTAATCTTCATGAGCAGTTCTTC
TRBD1	TRBV28	TRBJ2-6	NA	CASSQVPGQGSGANVLTF	TGTGCCAGCAGCCAAGTCCCGGGACAGGGTTCGGGGGCCAACGTCCTGACTTTC
TRBD2	TRBV4-2	TRBJ2-2	NA	CASSQELAGGTGELFF	TGTGCCAGCAGCCAAGAACTAGCGGGGGGTACCGGGGAGCTGTTTTTT
TRBD1	TRBV19	TRBJ1-5	NA	CASIAGTGDQPQHF	TGTGCCAGTATTGCGGGAACAGGGGATCAGCCCCAGCATTTT
TRBD2	TRBV5-6	TRBJ2-5	few	CASSLVLAGQETQYF	TGTGCCAGCAGCTTGGTGCTAGCGGGGCAAGAGACCCAGTACTTC
NA	TRBV11-1	TRBJ1-1	NA	CASSLEAGSAEAFF	TGTGCCAGCAGCTTAGAGGCAGGGTCGGCTGAAGCTTTCTTT
TRBD1	TRBV6-5	TRBJ2-2	few	CASSYQTGQTGELFF	TGTGCCAGCAGTTACCAGACAGGGCAAACCGGGGAGCTGTTTTTT
NA	TRBV19	TRBJ1-6	NA	CASRPLGGPLHF	TGTGCCAGCCGTCCTTTGGGGGGACCCCTCCACTTT
NA	TRBV6-5	TRBJ1-4	few	CASSYSRTSSGEKLFF	TGTGCCAGCAGTTACTCGAGAACGAGTAGCGGTGAAAAACTGTTTTTT
NA	TRBV29-1	TRBJ2-7	few	CSATGLLSYEQYF	TGCAGCGCCACTGGACTACTCAGCTACGAGCAGTACTTC
TRBD1	TRBV7-3	TRBJ1-1	few	CASSVDRETEAFF	TGTGCCAGCAGCGTCGACAGGGAGACTGAAGCTTTCTTT
NA	TRBV7-8	TRBJ1-2	NA	CASSLGTAVGGYTF	TGTGCCAGCAGCTTAGGGACAGCAGTTGGAGGCTACACCTTC
NA	TRBV28	TRBJ1-5	NA	CASSFHLSNQPQHF	TGTGCCAGCAGTTTTCATTTGAGCAATCAGCCCCAGCATTTT
NA	TRBV25-1	TRBJ1-3	few	CASSELGSAGNTIYF	TGTGCCAGCAGTGAATTAGGGAGTGCTGGAAACACCATATATTTT
TRBD1	TRBV9	TRBJ2-7	NA	CASSVGRRTGEKQYF	TGTGCCAGCAGCGTCGGACGGAGAACAGGGGAGAAGCAGTACTTC
TRBD1	TRBV28	TRBJ1-4	NA	CASSSPGTAKTTNEKLFF	TGTGCCAGCAGTTCGCCTGGGACAGCGAAAACAACTAATGAAAAACTGTTTTTT
NA	TRBV5-1	TRBJ2-7	NA	CASSLGQTSSYEQYF	TGCGCCAGCAGCTTGGGGCAGACTTCCTCCTACGAGCAGTACTTC
NA	TRBV28	TRBJ1-4	NA	CASSLSRELFF	TGTGCCAGCAGTTTATCCAGGGAACTGTTTTTT
NA	TRBV12-5	TRBJ2-1	few	CASGLQGYNEQFF	TGTGCTAGTGGTTTGCAGGGCTACAATGAGCAGTTCTTC
NA	TRBV28	TRBJ2-1	NA	CASSLWSYEQFF	TGTGCCAGCAGTTTATGGAGTTATGAGCAGTTCTTC
NA	TRBV5-8	TRBJ1-2	few	CASSPGLHRLYGYTF	TGTGCCAGCAGCCCGGGACTACACAGGCTCTATGGCTACACCTTC
NA	TRBV6-5	TRBJ1-6	NA	CASSGGRTDNSPLHF	TGTGCCAGCAGTGGAGGCAGGACTGATAATTCACCCCTCCACTTT
NA	TRBV29-1	TRBJ1-2	NA	CSVKTGANYGYTF	TGCAGCGTTAAAACGGGAGCTAACTATGGCTACACCTTC
TRBD1	TRBV7-2	TRBJ2-5	few	CASSRTGGETQYF	TGTGCCAGCAGCCGGACAGGGGGGGAGACCCAGTACTTC
NA	TRBV18	TRBJ2-3	few	CASSPTQAWGTPAVTDTQYF	TGTGCCAGCTCACCCACGCAGGCCTGGGGGACACCAGCGGTGACAGATACGCAGTATTTT
NA	TRBV4-3	TRBJ2-2	few	CASSRSSNLRGTNTGELFF	TGCGCCAGCAGCCGCAGTTCGAACCTAAGGGGGACGAACACCGGGGAGCTGTTTTTT
NA	TRBV10-3	TRBJ2-7	NA	CAISEQPAYEQYF	TGTGCCATCAGTGAACAGCCAGCCTACGAGCAGTACTTC
NA	TRBV9	TRBJ2-1	NA	CASSAGDRSSYNEQFF	TGTGCCAGCAGCGCGGGCGACAGGAGCTCCTACAATGAGCAGTTCTTC
NA	TRBV29-1	TRBJ1-1	NA	CSVSHTGSNTEAFF	TGCAGCGTTTCCCACACAGGGTCTAACACTGAAGCTTTCTTT
NA	TRBV4-3	TRBJ1-2	NA	CASSQEGGASYGYTF	TGCGCCAGCAGCCAAGAGGGGGGGGCCTCCTATGGCTACACCTTC
NA	TRBV19	TRBJ2-5	NA	CASSTTGSQETQYF	TGTGCCAGTAGTACCACAGGGAGCCAAGAGACCCAGTACTTC
TRBD1	TRBV30	TRBJ2-3	NA	CAWSVRYRGLTDTQYF	TGTGCCTGGAGTGTACGGTACAGGGGGCTGACAGATACGCAGTATTTT
TRBD1	TRBV7-2	TRBJ2-1	NA	CASSLRGLSYNEQFF	TGTGCCAGCAGCCTCAGGGGGCTCTCCTACAATGAGCAGTTCTTC
TRBD1	TRBV2	TRBJ2-2	few	CASSRTGYPGELFF	TGTGCCAGCTCCCGGACAGGGTATCCCGGGGAGCTGTTTTTT
NA	TRBV29-1	TRBJ2-7	few	CSVYQGSYEQYF	TGCAGCGTCTACCAGGGCTCCTACGAGCAGTACTTC
NA	TRBV29-1	TRBJ1-4	NA	CSVEQRANEKLFF	TGCAGCGTCGAACAACGGGCTAATGAAAAACTGTTTTTT
TRBD1	TRBV5-4	TRBJ2-1	few	CASSPQPDRVASNEQFF	TGTGCCAGCAGCCCCCAACCCGACAGGGTAGCCTCTAATGAGCAGTTCTTC
TRBD2	TRBV7-2	TRBJ2-7	NA	CASSLAGAGGYEQYF	TGTGCCAGCAGCTTAGCAGGGGCGGGAGGGTACGAGCAGTACTTC
TRBD1	TRBV7-9	TRBJ2-3	NA	CASRLRQGSTDTQYF	TGTGCCAGCAGGTTAAGACAGGGAAGCACAGATACGCAGTATTTT
NA	TRBV5-4	TRBJ2-3	NA	CASSLDGGPTDTQYF	TGTGCCAGCAGCTTAGACGGGGGACCCACAGATACGCAGTATTTT
TRBD2	TRBV28	TRBJ2-7	few	CASSLTTLADTYEQYF	TGTGCCAGCAGTTTGACCACCCTAGCGGACACCTACGAGCAGTACTTC
NA	TRBV6-5	TRBJ2-7	few	CASRSQGEGEQYF	TGTGCCAGCAGATCACAGGGTGAGGGCGAGCAGTACTTC
TRBD2	TRBV7-2	TRBJ2-7	few	CASSFSGAGTYEQYF	TGTGCCAGCAGCTTCAGTGGAGCGGGAACGTACGAGCAGTACTTC
TRBD1	TRBV30	TRBJ2-2	NA	CAWSAGQGGNTGELFF	TGTGCCTGGAGTGCGGGACAGGGAGGGAACACCGGGGAGCTGTTTTTT
NA	TRBV7-2	TRBJ1-5	NA	CASSPSLGGALGPQHF	TGTGCCAGCAGCCCCTCTCTTGGAGGGGCCCTTGGGCCCCAGCATTTT
TRBD1	TRBV7-8	TRBJ1-5	NA	CASSSPPGQGSGPQHF	TGTGCCAGCAGCTCCCCACCGGGACAGGGTTCAGGGCCCCAGCATTTT